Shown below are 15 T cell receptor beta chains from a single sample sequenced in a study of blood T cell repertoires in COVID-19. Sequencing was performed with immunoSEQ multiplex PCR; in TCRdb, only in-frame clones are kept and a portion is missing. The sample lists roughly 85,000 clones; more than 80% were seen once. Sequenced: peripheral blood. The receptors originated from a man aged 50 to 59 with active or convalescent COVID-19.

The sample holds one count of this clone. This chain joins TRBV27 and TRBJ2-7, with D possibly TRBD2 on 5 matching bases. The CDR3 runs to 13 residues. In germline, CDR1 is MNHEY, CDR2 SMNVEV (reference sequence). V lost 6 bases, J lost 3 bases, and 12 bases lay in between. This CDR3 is CASSRNGGYEQYF. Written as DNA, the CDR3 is TGTGCCAGCAGCCGAAATGGAGGCTACGAGCAGTACTTC.

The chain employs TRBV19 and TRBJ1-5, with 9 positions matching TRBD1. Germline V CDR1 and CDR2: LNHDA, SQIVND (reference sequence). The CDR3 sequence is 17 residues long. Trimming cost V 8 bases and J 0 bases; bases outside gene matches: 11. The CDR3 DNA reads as TGTGCCAGTCGCACGACAGGGGGGGGGTATAGCAATCAGCCCCAGCATTTT. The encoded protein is CASRTTGGGYSNQPQHF.

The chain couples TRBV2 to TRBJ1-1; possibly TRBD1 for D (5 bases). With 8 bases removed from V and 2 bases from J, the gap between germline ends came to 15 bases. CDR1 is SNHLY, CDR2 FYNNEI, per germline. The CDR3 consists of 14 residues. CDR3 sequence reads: CASGGLRLNTEAFF. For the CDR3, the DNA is TGTGCCAGCGGGGGGTTACGCTTAAACACTGAAGCTTTCTTT. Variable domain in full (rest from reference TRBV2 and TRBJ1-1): EPEVTQTPSHQVTQMGQEVILRCVPISNHLYFYWYRQILGQKVEFLVSFYNNEISEKSEIFDDQFSVERPDGSNFTLKIRSTKLEDSAMYFCASGGLRLNTEAFFGQGTRLTVV.

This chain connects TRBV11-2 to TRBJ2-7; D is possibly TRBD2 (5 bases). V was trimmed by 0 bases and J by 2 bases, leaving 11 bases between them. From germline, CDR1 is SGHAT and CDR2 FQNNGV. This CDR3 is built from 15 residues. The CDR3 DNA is TGTGCCAGCAGCTTAGAAAGGACTCGAACCTACGAGCAGTACTTC. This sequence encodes CASSLERTRTYEQYF.

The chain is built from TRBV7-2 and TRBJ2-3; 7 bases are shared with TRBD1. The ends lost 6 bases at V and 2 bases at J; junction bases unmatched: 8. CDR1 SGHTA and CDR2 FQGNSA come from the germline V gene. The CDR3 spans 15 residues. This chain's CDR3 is CASRPRTGLTDTQYF. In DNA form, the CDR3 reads TGTGCCAGCAGACCCCGGACAGGTCTCACAGATACGCAGTATTTT. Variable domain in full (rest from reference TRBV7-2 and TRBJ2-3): GAGVSQSPSNKVTEKGKDVELRCDPISGHTALYWYRQSLGQGLEFLIYFQGNSAPDKSGLPSDRFSAERTGGSVSTLTIQRTQQEDSAVYLCASRPRTGLTDTQYFGPGTRLTVL.

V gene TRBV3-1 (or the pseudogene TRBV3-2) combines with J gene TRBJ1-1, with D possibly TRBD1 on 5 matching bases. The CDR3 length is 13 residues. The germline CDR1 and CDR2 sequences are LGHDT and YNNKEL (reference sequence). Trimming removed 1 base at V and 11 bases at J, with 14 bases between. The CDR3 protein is CASSQGRQFTAFF. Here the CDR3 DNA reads TGTGCCAGCAGCCAAGGAAGACAGTTTACGGCTTTCTTT.

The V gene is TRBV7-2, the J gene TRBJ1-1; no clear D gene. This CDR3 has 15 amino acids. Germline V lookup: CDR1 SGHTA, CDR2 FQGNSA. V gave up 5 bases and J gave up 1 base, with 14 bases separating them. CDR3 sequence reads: CASSPLLAPNTEAFF. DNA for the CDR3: TGTGCCAGCAGCCCTCTACTAGCACCGAACACTGAAGCTTTCTTT.

CDR3 in DNA: TGTGCCAGCAGCCAAGTCGGGGACCAAGAGACCCAGTACTTC. It codes for CASSQVGDQETQYF. This chain joins TRBV3-1 (or the pseudogene TRBV3-2) and TRBJ2-5, with D possibly being TRBD2 (5 bases). The V end lost 1 base, the J end lost 0 bases, and 6 bases lay between the germline ends. CDR3 length: 14 residues. Germline CDR1 reads LGHDT; CDR2 reads YNNKEL (reference sequence).

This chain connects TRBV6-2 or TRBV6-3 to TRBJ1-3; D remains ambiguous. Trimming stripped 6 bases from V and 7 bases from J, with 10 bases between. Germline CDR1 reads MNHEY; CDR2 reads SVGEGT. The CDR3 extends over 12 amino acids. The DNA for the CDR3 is TGTGCCAGCAGCACCCTTCGGAACACCATATATTTT. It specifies CASSTLRNTIYF.

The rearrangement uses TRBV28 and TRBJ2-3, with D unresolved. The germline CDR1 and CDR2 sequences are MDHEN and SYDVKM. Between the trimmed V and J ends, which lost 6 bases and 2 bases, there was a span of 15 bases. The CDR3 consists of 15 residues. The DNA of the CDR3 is TGTGCCAGCAGAGGAGCTGACCCGAACACAGATACGCAGTATTTT. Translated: CASRGADPNTDTQYF. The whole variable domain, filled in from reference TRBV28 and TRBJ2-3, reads DVKVTQSSRYLVKRTGEKVFLECVQDMDHENMFWYRQDPGLGLRLIYFSYDVKMKEKGDIPEGYSVSREKKERFSLILESASTNQTSMYLCASRGADPNTDTQYFGPGTRLTVL.

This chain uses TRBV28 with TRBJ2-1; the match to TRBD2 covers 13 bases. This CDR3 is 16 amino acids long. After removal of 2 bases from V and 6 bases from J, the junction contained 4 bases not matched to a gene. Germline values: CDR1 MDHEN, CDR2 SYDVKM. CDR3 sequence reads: CASSLRTSGSFNEQFF. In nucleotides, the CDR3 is TGTGCCAGCAGTTTAAGGACTAGCGGGAGTTTCAATGAGCAGTTCTTC.

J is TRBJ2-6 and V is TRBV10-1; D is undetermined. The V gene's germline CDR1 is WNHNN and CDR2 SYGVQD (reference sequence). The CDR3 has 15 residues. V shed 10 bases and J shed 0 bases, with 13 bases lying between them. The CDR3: CATRPGPSGANVLTF. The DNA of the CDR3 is TGCGCCACACGGCCAGGCCCCTCTGGGGCCAACGTCCTGACTTTC.

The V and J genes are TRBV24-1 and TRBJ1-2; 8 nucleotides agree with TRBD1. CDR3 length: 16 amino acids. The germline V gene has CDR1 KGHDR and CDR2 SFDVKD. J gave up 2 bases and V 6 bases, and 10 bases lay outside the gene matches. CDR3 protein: CATSPTGTGPNYGYTF. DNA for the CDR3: TGTGCCACCAGTCCTACCGGGACAGGCCCGAACTATGGCTACACCTTC.

CDR3 protein: CASSYLAGGHQETQYF. CDR3 in DNA: TGTGCCAGCAGTTACTTAGCGGGGGGCCACCAAGAGACCCAGTACTTC. The chain is built from TRBV6-2 or TRBV6-3 and TRBJ2-5; 10 bases agree with TRBD2. Looked up from germline, CDR1 is MNHEY and CDR2 is SVGEGT. Unmatched junction bases numbered 2, after V lost 1 base and J lost 0 bases. This CDR3 has 16 amino acids.

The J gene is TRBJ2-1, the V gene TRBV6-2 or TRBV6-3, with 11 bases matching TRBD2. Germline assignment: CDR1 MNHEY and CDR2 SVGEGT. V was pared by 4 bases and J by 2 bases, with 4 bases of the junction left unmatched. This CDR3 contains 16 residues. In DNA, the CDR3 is TGTGCCAGCAGTTTTAGCGGGGGGGGAACCTACAATGAGCAGTTCTTC. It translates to CASSFSGGGTYNEQFF.